The 22 T cell receptor beta chains below all came from one sample that was sequenced in a study of T cells in Graves' hyperthyroidism and ophthalmopathy (dated by TCRdb to between 2018 and 2021). The library was generated by multiplex PCR. Instrument used: Illumina HiSeq 2000. TCR beta CDR3 regions were amplified from RNA transcripts. For the first round of RT-PCR on the TCR CDR3, the HTBI primer set was used together with the Qiagen OneStep RT-PCR kit. TCRdb trimmed public reads at Q25 via fastp, called clones via MiXCR and kept in-frame beta chains. CDR3 protein sequences are deduplicated, and each keeps its most common genes and DNA. A total of about 500,000 distinct CDR3 sequences appear in this sample, 15% to 20% of them only once. The top ten clonotypes cover roughly 15% of the sample. Sample: blood. These TCRs come from a woman under 30 with Graves' ophthalmopathy.

This clonotype has at least ten counts. V usage is TRBV5-1 and J usage is TRBJ2-7; D is perhaps TRBD1 (5 bases). The germline V and J ends were trimmed by 0 bases and 4 bases, with 11 bases remaining between them. Germline lookup yields CDR1 SGHRS and CDR2 YFSETQ. The CDR3 is 14 amino acids. As DNA, the CDR3 is TGCGCCAGCAGCTTGGCCAGGGCCGGATACGAGCAGTACTTC. Amino acid sequence: CASSLARAGYEQYF.

This chain joins TRBV5-1 and TRBJ2-1; the D is unclear. Germline V CDR1 and CDR2: SGHRS, YFSETQ. V lost 2 bases to trimming and J lost 5 bases, with 17 bases between them. The CDR3 has 16 amino acids. DNA for the CDR3: TGCGCCAGCAGCTTCCCCCTGTCGGGCCCAGACAATGAGCAGTTCTTC. It codes for CASSFPLSGPDNEQFF.

V gene TRBV20-1 combines with J gene TRBJ1-2; TRBD1 matches 11 bases. Trimming at V came to 2 bases and at J to 8 bases, leaving 7 bases not matched to a gene. Looked up from germline, CDR1 is DFQATT and CDR2 is SNEGSKA (reference sequence). The CDR3 is 14 residues long. CDR3 protein: CSARPGQGAGGYTF. In DNA, the CDR3 is TGCAGTGCTAGACCCGGACAGGGGGCGGGAGGCTACACCTTC.

Regarding this clonotype: The junction shows a germline mismatch at one end, possibly a read error. CDR3 nucleotide sequence: TGTGCCAGCAGTTACAACATTGCCCCGGACGAGCAGGACTTC. Amino acids: CASSYNIAPDEQDF. V and J are TRBV6-5 and TRBJ2-7, with D unclear. Germline CDR1 MNHEY, CDR2 SVGAGI. This CDR3 spans 14 amino acids.

The table lists this clonotype with a few counts. The rearrangement joins TRBV11-1 to TRBJ2-7, with D perhaps TRBD1 (6 bases). Trimming took 6 bases from V and 5 from J, leaving 14 bases between them. This CDR3 comprises 13 residues. The V gene's germline CDR1 is SGHAT and CDR2 FQDESV (reference sequence). In DNA, the CDR3 is TGTGCCAGCAGGCCAAGGGGGAGCGACGAGCAGTACTTC. It specifies CASRPRGSDEQYF.

At least ten counts were recorded for this clonotype. V and J are TRBV28 and TRBJ1-1; D ambiguous. V shed 5 bases and J shed 1 base, with 14 bases lying between them. Germline-derived CDR1 and CDR2 are MDHEN and SYDVKM. This CDR3 is built from 15 residues. CDR3 sequence (DNA): TGTGCCAGCAGTGAAGATCAGACACCGAACACTGAAGCTTTCTTT. It yields the protein CASSEDQTPNTEAFF.

The CDR3 spells CSATAGKETQYF. CDR3 in DNA: TGCAGTGCTACGGCAGGGAAAGAGACCCAGTACTTC. V is TRBV20-1 and J is TRBJ2-5; the D gene is possibly TRBD1 (5 bases). This CDR3 is built from 12 residues. Germline V lookup: CDR1 DFQATT, CDR2 SNEGSKA (reference sequence). V was pared by 4 bases and J by 3 bases, with 9 bases between.

In its sample, this clonotype was seen a few times. The genes are TRBV15 and TRBJ2-1; 9 nucleotides align to TRBD1. Per the germline V gene, CDR1 is LNHNV and CDR2 is YYDKDF (reference sequence). CDR3 length: 14 amino acids. The junction had 6 bases not matched to a gene; V was cut back by 5 bases and J by 7 bases. The CDR3 sequence: CATSGTGMGNEQFF. The CDR3 DNA is TGTGCCACCAGCGGGACAGGGATGGGGAATGAGCAGTTCTTC.

The chain links TRBV4-3 to TRBJ2-3; 10 bases are a match to TRBD2. Per germline, CDR1 LGHNA and CDR2 YSLEER. The CDR3 spans 17 residues. Trimming took 0 bases from V and 6 from J; bases not matched to a gene: 9. The chain's CDR3 is CASSQDTAGGWGDTQYF. Written as DNA, the CDR3 is TGCGCCAGCAGCCAAGATACAGCGGGAGGGTGGGGCGATACGCAGTATTTT.

This clonotype was observed at least ten times. J is TRBJ2-3 and V is TRBV30; 11 bases are shared with TRBD2. The CDR3 contains 14 residues. V shed 4 bases and J 11 bases; nucleotides not matched to a gene: 11. Germline V CDR1 and CDR2: GTSNPN, SVGIG (reference sequence). CDR3 sequence: CAWTASGGPGLQYF. CDR3 coding DNA: TGTGCCTGGACCGCTAGCGGGGGGCCAGGTCTGCAGTATTTT.

The sample holds many counts of this clonotype. This chain joins TRBV28 and TRBJ2-2, with 8 bases aligning to TRBD2. V lost 4 bases, J lost 0 bases, and 4 bases stayed unmatched. The germline CDR1 and CDR2 sequences are MDHEN and SYDVKM. This CDR3 region has 16 residues. The CDR3 nucleotides read TGTGCCAGCAGTTCTTTGACTAGCGCGAACACCGGGGAGCTGTTTTTT. Amino acid sequence: CASSSLTSANTGELFF.

At least ten counts were recorded for this clonotype. The chain uses TRBV27 and TRBJ1-1, with unresolved D. This CDR3 contains 15 residues. V shed 6 bases and J shed 1 base, with 15 bases lying between them. From germline, CDR1 is MNHEY and CDR2 SMNVEV (reference sequence). The CDR3 here is CASSRKLPGNTEAFF. For the CDR3, the DNA is TGTGCCAGCAGCCGAAAACTTCCCGGGAACACTGAAGCTTTCTTT.

The rearrangement joins TRBV27 to TRBJ2-6; D possibly corresponds to TRBD2 (6 bases). This CDR3 is built from 15 residues. The germline gives CDR1 MNHEY, CDR2 SMNVEV (reference sequence). V gave up 7 bases and J gave up 2 bases, with 12 bases separating them. CDR3 nucleotides: TGTGCCAGCACCAAAGGAGGGGCTGGGGCCAACGTCCTGACTTTC. This gives the protein CASTKGGAGANVLTF.

V usage is TRBV2 and J usage is TRBJ1-3; no clear D. The germline gives CDR1 SNHLY, CDR2 FYNNEI. With 8 bases removed from V and 1 base from J, the gap between germline ends came to 18 bases. The length of the CDR3 is 16 residues. The CDR3 protein is CASLHPGDKSGNTIYF. The CDR3 DNA sequence: TGTGCCAGCCTCCACCCTGGTGACAAGTCTGGAAACACCATATATTTT.

In this sample, this clonotype turned up many times. This chain uses TRBV20-1 with TRBJ2-7; D not resolved. The CDR3 runs 13 residues. Germline loops: CDR1 DFQATT, CDR2 SNEGSKA (reference sequence). Trimming pared 5 bases from V and 4 bases from J, leaving 15 bases between. The CDR3 coding sequence is TGCAGTGCTCTCGGATTTCGTCGGTACGAGCAGTACTTC. It is translated as CSALGFRRYEQYF.

This clonotype was found a few times. The chain links TRBV20-1 to TRBJ1-2; D is ambiguous. In germline, CDR1 is DFQATT, CDR2 SNEGSKA (reference sequence). This CDR3 is built from 13 residues. The V end lost 0 bases, the J end lost 0 bases, and 5 bases lay between the germline ends. The CDR3 loop reads CSARDPANYGYTF. The CDR3 DNA is TGCAGTGCTAGAGATCCAGCTAACTATGGCTACACCTTC.

As concerns this clonotype: Relative to the germline gene, one junction end is altered; a read error may explain this. The CDR3, as DNA: TGTGCCAGCAGAGAAGGGACAGCTAACTCCTACGAGCAGTACTTC. Protein sequence: CASREGTANSYEQYF. V usage is TRBV6-1 and J usage is TRBJ2-7; 7 bases align to TRBD1. The CDR3 loop spans 15 amino acids. Germline-derived CDR1 and CDR2 are MNHNS and SASEGT.

Concerning this clonotype itself: A single base separates this from a much larger clone, so it may be a read error. The chain is built from TRBV20-1 and TRBJ2-3; possibly TRBD2 for D (5 bases). The CDR3 covers 12 residues. CDR1 is DFQATT and CDR2 is SNEGSKA in the germline V gene (reference sequence). CDR3 region: CRASPTTDTQYF. The DNA for the CDR3 is TGCCGTGCTAGCCCTACCACAGATACGCAGTATTTT.

This clonotype has a count of ten or more. The V and J genes are TRBV30 and TRBJ1-4, with D hard to call. CDR1 GTSNPN and CDR2 SVGIG come from the germline V gene (reference sequence). There are 12 residues in the CDR3. V was clipped by 5 bases and J by 6 bases, with 10 bases between them. The CDR3 region is CAWGKDYEKLFF. DNA of the CDR3: TGTGCCTGGGGCAAGGACTATGAAAAACTGTTTTTT.

This clonotype was counted only a few times. The DNA for the CDR3 is TGTGCCAGTAGTATATCCCCAGATTACGAGCAGTACTTC. Its protein product is CASSISPDYEQYF. This chain links TRBV19 with TRBJ2-7, with D hard to call. The V end was cut by 2 bases, the J end by 4 bases, with 9 bases between. CDR3 length equals 13 residues. From germline, CDR1 is LNHDA and CDR2 SQIVND (reference sequence).

Of note for this clonotype: A read error is possible here, since a much larger clone lies one base away. The rearrangement uses TRBV20-1 and TRBJ2-5, with D possibly being TRBD1 (5 bases). This CDR3 is built from 13 residues. CDR1 is DFQATT, CDR2 SNEGSKA, per germline (reference sequence). For the CDR3, the DNA is TGCAGTGCTAGAAAAGACAGCCGAGAGACCCAGTGCTTC. This encodes CSARKDSRETQCF.

This clonotype was seen ten or more times. This chain connects TRBV13 to TRBJ1-1; no reliable D call. The CDR3 has 13 amino acids. V dropped 3 bases and J dropped 11 bases, with 16 bases sitting between them. Germline values: CDR1 PRHDT, CDR2 FYEKMQ (reference sequence). CDR3 sequence: CASSLDGQLRAFF. The CDR3 DNA is TGTGCCAGCAGCTTGGACGGCCAATTGAGGGCTTTCTTT.